This T cell receptor beta chain is from a study of CD8+CD57+ T cells in acquired aplastic anemia. Across the study: Roughly 3.1 ug was the average amount of DNA from sorted CD4+ and CD8+ cells. Study-wide findings and caveats: Patients and controls shared 25 to 35 CD8+ CDR3 sequences, highly expressed in patients. CD8+ Simpson's diversity in patients was not significantly different from that in controls.

The template for TCR beta VDJ and CDR3 sequence profiling was genomic DNA. MiXCR, run by TCRdb on the reads, gives a single entry per CDR3 protein. The sample gives around 500,000 distinct CDR3 sequences, around 30% of which show up once; about 0.8% is in the top ten. The V and J ends lost 4 bases and 2 bases, in that order; junction bases with no gene match: 3. Per germline, CDR1 SGHRS and CDR2 YFSETQ. This CDR3 region has 14 residues. Sequenced patients had shown CD8+CD57+ cell expansion by flow cytometry. This clonotype was recorded many times. The antigen remains unidentified. Sequenced: sorted CD4+, CD8+, or CD8+CD57+ T cells (not recorded which) from PBMCs. The sequence derives from a human donor with aplastic anemia. V gene TRBV5-1 combines with J gene TRBJ2-7, with 10 positions matching TRBD2. The CDR3 DNA sequence: TGCGCCAGCAGCGCCGGGACTAGCGCCTACGAGCAGTACTTC. This codes for CASSAGTSAYEQYF. Complete variable domain (other parts from reference TRBV5-1 and TRBJ2-7): KAGVTQTPRYLIKTRGQQVTLSCSPISGHRSVSWYQQTPGQGLQFLFEYFSETQRNKGNFPGRFSGRQFSNSRSEMNVSTLELGDSALYLCASSAGTSAYEQYFGPGTRLTVT.